What follows describes a single T cell receptor (beta chain). This clonotype was observed at least ten times. Its antigen specificity is not known. Base qualities are not provided; no much larger clone lies one nucleotide away. Library prep was done by 5' RACE. TCRdb lists the instrument as Illumina HiSeq 2000. A universal primer binding site was introduced by template switching, and a unique molecular identifier was present in the final cDNA, enabling accurate counting of TCR cDNA molecules. Specific primers in the conserved constant-segment region were used to synthesize first-strand cDNA for TCR alpha and beta chains. To control for contamination, each cDNA library was double barcoded with a SMART-Mk sample barcode plus Illumina barcodes. Two successive PCR steps introduced TruSeq adapter sequences along with Illumina sample barcodes. The TCR alpha and beta cDNA libraries were sequenced on the Illumina HiSeq platform using custom primers. As for the original processing: Raw reads were processed with MiGEC to extract unique molecular identifiers, and MiXCR was used to determine CDR3 positions. For each individual, recombination models were inferred using an EM algorithm with the repgenHMM and IGoR tools. The tcR package in R was used for shared clonotype analysis, with sharing normalized by the product of cloneset sizes. To study raw recombination without the effects of thymic and clonal selection, out-of-frame nonproductive sequences were analyzed. Starting from the raw public reads, TCRdb applied fastp trimming at Q25, assembled clones with MiXCR and retained in-frame beta chains. Under each unique CDR3 protein, matching rows form one entry showing the most common genes and DNA. Here the V and J calls rest on TCRdb's processing, not on the authors' analysis. The sample table holds around 960,000 distinct CDR3 sequences, of which about 12% were seen once. The ten top clones hold around 1.5% of the sample.

This entry is derived from a study of identical twins (TCRdb year 2016). As for the study more broadly: To test whether fetal clonotypes persist, this study deep-sequenced TCR alpha and beta repertoires from monozygotic twins, from unrelated adults of various ages, and from cord blood. To rule out contamination, replicate twin experiments were performed at different times with different library preparation protocols.

From a lookup of the germline V gene, CDR1 and CDR2 are SQVTM and ANQGSEA. Counted from cysteine to phenylalanine, this CDR3 has 14 amino acids. This entry keeps only the CDR3 DNA: 42 bases, framed from base 1. V is clipped by 0 bases and J by 0 bases, and the sequence between their germline boundaries is 8 bases long. Overall study outcomes, separate from this receptor: Fewer insertions were carried by abundant cord blood beta clonotypes; a weaker similar trend was observed in young adult naive repertoires, while no such trend was observed in memory repertoires. Because the same donors could not be followed over many years, the conclusions relied on cross-sectional statistical analysis. In monozygotic twins, recombination models systematically underestimated out-of-frame TCR alpha sharing, but the models matched the sharing seen between unrelated individuals. In beta out-of-frame sequences, excess twin sharing was weaker, because having fewer shared sequences lowered the signal-to-noise ratio. Compared with coincidental sharing between unrelated individuals, out-of-frame TCR alpha sequences shared between twins had an excess of sequences with low generation probability. Zero-insertion analyses could be partly confounded by invariant T cells such as MAIT and iNKT, although diverse VJ usage argued against such confounding for most clonotypes.

Every donor in the study was a healthy Caucasian. The twin cohort comprised three pairs of female monozygotic twins, all aged roughly 18 to 30 years. RNA for TCR libraries was isolated from peripheral blood mononuclear cells. The sample was also reused in another study, on yellow fever vaccine responses in identical twins. Taken from the second paper: According to the authors, the vaccine-induced T cell response in identical twins seemed to be partly convergent and partly specific to each individual. Focusing on identical twins, the study followed the T cell clones that responded to the vaccine, and did so with precision.

This sequence was found in a woman aged 18-35 years in good health. The V and J segments used are TRBV29-1 and TRBJ2-5; the D gene is not confidently resolved. The sequencing input was PBMCs. The CDR3 has the sequence CSVEDEYHQETQYF. The bases read TGCAGCGTTGAAGATGAGTACCACCAAGAGACCCAGTACTTC.